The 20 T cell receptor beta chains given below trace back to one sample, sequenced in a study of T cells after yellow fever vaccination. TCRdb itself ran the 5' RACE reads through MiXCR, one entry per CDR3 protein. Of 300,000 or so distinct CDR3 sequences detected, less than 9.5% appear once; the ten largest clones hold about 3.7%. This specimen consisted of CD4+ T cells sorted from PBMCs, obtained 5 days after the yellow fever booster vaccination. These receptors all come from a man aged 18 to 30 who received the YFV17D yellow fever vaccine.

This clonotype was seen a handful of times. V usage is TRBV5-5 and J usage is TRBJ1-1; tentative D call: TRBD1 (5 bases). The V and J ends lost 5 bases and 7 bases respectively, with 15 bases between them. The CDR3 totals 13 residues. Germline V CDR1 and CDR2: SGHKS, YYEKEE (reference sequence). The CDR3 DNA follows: TGTGCCAGCAGAATAGGAGGGGCGGATGAAGCTTTCTTT. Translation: CASRIGGADEAFF.

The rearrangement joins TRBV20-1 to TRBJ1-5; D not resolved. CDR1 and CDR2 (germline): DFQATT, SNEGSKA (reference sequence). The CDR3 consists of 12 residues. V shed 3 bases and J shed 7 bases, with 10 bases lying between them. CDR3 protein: CSASNVGQPQHF. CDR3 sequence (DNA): TGCAGTGCTAGTAACGTCGGGCAGCCCCAGCATTTT.

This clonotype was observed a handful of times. Here the CDR3 reads CASSSRTAMNTEAFF. The DNA of the CDR3 is TGTGCCAGCAGCTCAAGGACAGCCATGAACACTGAAGCTTTCTTT. The chain employs TRBV7-2 and TRBJ1-1; D possibly corresponds to TRBD1 (6 bases). Per germline, CDR1 SGHTA and CDR2 FQGNSA. The CDR3 loop spans 15 amino acids. V was cut by 4 bases and J by 0 bases, with 12 bases left in between.

CDR3 loop: CASSWDWDPNQPQHF. The CDR3 bases are TGTGCCAGCAGCTGGGATTGGGATCCCAATCAGCCCCAGCATTTT. V and J are TRBV7-2 and TRBJ1-5; unclear D gene. Germline values: CDR1 SGHTA, CDR2 FQGNSA. The CDR3 length is 15 residues. The germline V and J ends were trimmed by 4 bases and 3 bases, with 13 bases remaining between them.

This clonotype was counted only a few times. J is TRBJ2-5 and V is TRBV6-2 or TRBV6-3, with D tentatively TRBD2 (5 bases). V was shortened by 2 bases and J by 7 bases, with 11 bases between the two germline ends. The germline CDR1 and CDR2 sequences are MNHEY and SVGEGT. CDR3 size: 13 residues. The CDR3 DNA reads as TGTGCCAGCAGTTACGACTACCCTAGGACCCAGTACTTC. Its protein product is CASSYDYPRTQYF.

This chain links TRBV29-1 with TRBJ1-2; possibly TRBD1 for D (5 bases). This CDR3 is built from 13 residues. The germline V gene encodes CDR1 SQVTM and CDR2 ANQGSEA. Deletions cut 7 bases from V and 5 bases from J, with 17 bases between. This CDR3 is CSATGDGAYGYTF. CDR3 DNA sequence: TGCAGCGCTACGGGGGACGGAGCTTATGGCTACACCTTC.

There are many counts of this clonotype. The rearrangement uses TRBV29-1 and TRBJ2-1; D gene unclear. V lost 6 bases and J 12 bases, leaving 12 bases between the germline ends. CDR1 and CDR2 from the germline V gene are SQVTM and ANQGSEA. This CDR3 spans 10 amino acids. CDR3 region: CSVHELGQFF. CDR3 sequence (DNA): TGCAGCGTCCACGAACTTGGGCAGTTCTTC.

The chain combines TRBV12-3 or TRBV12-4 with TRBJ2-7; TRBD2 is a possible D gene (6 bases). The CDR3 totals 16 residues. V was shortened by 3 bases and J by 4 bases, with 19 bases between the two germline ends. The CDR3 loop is CASSLDAWRGRYEQYF. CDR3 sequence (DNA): TGTGCCAGCAGTTTGGATGCGTGGCGGGGCAGGTACGAGCAGTACTTC.

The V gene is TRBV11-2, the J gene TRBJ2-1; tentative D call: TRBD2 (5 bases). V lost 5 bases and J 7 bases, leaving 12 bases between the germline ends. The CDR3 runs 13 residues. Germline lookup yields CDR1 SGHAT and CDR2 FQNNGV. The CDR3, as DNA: TGTGCCAGCAGCGTCGGGATGACAAATGAGCAGTTCTTC. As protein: CASSVGMTNEQFF.

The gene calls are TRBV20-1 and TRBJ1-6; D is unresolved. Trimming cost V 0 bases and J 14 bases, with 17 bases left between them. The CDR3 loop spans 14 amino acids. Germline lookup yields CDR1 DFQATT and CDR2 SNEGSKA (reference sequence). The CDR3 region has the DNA TGCAGTGCTAGAGATGGGGTCATTCAGTCGGCCCTCCACTTT. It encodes CSARDGVIQSALHF.

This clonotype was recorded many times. CDR3: CASRQGITEAFF. DNA of the CDR3: TGTGCCAGCAGACAGGGTATCACTGAAGCTTTCTTT. This chain connects TRBV12-3 or TRBV12-4 to TRBJ1-1; maybe TRBD1 (6 bases). The CDR3 has 12 amino acids. Trimming took off 6 bases at V and 4 bases at J, with 9 bases between the two ends.

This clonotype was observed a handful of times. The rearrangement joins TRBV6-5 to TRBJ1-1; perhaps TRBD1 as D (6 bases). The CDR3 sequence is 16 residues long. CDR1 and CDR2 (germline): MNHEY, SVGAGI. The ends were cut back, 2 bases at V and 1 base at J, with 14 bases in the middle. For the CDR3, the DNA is TGTGCCAGCAGTTACGACGGGGGGCGGAGGAACACTGAAGCTTTCTTT. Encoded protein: CASSYDGGRRNTEAFF.

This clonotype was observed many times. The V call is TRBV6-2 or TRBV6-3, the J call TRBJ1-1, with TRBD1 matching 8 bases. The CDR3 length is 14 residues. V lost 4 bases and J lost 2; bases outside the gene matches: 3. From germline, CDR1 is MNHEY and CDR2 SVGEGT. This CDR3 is CASSFGQGNTEAFF. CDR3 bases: TGTGCCAGCAGTTTCGGACAGGGTAACACTGAAGCTTTCTTT.

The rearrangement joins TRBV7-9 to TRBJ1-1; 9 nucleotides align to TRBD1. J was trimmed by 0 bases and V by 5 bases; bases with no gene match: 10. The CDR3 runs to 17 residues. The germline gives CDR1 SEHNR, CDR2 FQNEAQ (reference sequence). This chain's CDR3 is CASSRPGDRGMNTEAFF. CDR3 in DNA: TGTGCCAGCAGCAGACCCGGTGACAGGGGGATGAACACTGAAGCTTTCTTT.

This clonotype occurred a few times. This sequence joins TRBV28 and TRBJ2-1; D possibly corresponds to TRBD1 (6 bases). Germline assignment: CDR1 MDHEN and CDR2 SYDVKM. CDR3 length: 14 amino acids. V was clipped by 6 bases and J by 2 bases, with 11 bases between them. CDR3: CASRPDRPYNEQFF. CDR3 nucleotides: TGTGCCAGCAGACCCGACAGGCCCTACAATGAGCAGTTCTTC.

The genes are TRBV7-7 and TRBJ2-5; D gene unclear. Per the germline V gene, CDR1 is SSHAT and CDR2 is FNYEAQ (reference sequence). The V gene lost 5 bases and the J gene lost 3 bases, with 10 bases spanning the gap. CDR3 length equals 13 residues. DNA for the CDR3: TGTGCCAGCAGCCATAACCTTAAAGAGACCCAGTACTTC. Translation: CASSHNLKETQYF. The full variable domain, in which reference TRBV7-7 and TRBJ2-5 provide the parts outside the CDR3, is GAGVSQSPRYKVTKRGQDVTLRCDPISSHATLYWYQQALGQGPEFLTYFNYEAQPDKSGLPSDRFSAERPEGSISTLTIQRTEQRDSAMYRCASSHNLKETQYFGPGTRLLVL.

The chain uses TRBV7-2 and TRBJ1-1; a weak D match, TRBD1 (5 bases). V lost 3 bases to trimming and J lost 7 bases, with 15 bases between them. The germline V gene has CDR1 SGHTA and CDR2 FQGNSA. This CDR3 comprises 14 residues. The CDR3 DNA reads TGTGCCAGCAGCTTTTCGGCAGGGCTTAGTGAAGCTTTCTTT. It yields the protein CASSFSAGLSEAFF. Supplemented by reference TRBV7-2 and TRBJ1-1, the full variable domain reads GAGVSQSPSNKVTEKGKDVELRCDPISGHTALYWYRQSLGQGLEFLIYFQGNSAPDKSGLPSDRFSAERTGGSVSTLTIQRTQQEDSAVYLCASSFSAGLSEAFFGQGTRLTVV.

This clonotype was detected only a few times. The CDR3 DNA is TGTGCCAGTAGTATCCCCCCGGGTGAGCAGTTCTTC. Amino acids: CASSIPPGEQFF. The chain joins TRBV19 to TRBJ2-1; the D is unclear. The CDR3 consists of 12 residues. Trimming stripped 3 bases from V and 9 bases from J, with 9 bases between. Per germline, CDR1 LNHDA and CDR2 SQIVND (reference sequence).

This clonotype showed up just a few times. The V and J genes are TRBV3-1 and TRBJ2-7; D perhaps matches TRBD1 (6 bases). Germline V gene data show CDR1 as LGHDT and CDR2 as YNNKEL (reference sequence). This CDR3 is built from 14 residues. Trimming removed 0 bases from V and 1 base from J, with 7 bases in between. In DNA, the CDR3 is TGTGCCAGCAGCCAAGAGGGGGCTTCCTACGAGCAGTACTTC. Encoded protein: CASSQEGASYEQYF.

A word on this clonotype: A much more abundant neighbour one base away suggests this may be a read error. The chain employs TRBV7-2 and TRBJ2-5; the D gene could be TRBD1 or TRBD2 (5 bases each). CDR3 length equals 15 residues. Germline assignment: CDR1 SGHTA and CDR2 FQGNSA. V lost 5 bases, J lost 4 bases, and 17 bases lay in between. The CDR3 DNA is TGTGCCAGCAGCCTCAGCTGGGGGTTCCGAGAGACCCAGTACTTC. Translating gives CASSLSWGFRETQYF.